This is a list of T cell receptor beta chains from one sample in a study of response to subunit inactivated influenza vaccine. TCRdb ran MiXCR on the RT-PCR reads and lists one entry per CDR3 protein. The table lists roughly 520,000 distinct CDR3 sequences, about 25% of them singletons. Sequencing was performed on CD4+ T cells sorted from PBMCs, taken roughly 5 days after vaccination. The source is a man aged 50 to 60 who received an inactivated influenza vaccine. Each CDR3 is given with its conserved first and last residue. The order of the fields is V gene, D gene, clone size, J gene, CDR3 DNA, CDR3 protein. The D gene is left open where the match is weak. The listing skips clone size in some rows; elsewhere it reads once, few, many or a size class.

V: TRBV20-1; D: TRBD2; size: many; J: TRBJ2-2; DNA: TGCAGTGCTCGTAGCGGGGGGGCGACCGGGGAGCTGTTTTTT; CDR3: CSARSGGATGELFF
V: TRBV28; D: TRBD2; size: NA; J: TRBJ2-1; DNA: TGTGCCAGCAGTTTATCCTTGGGACTAGCGGGAGTACCGGATGAGCAGTTCTTC; CDR3: CASSLSLGLAGVPDEQFF
V: TRBV20-1; D: NA; size: NA; J: TRBJ2-5; DNA: TGCAGTGCCCCCGGGACCTCGCGGGAGACCCAGTACTTC; CDR3: CSAPGTSRETQYF
V: TRBV12-3/TRBV12-4; D: NA; size: NA; J: TRBJ1-1; DNA: TGTGCCAGCAGTCCTACAGGGTCGGGGAACACTGAAGCTTTCTTT; CDR3: CASSPTGSGNTEAFF
V: TRBV28; D: TRBD1; size: NA; J: TRBJ2-7; DNA: TGTGCCAGCAGCTACGGACAGGGGACCTACGAGCAGTACTTC; CDR3: CASSYGQGTYEQYF
V: TRBV20-1; D: NA; size: NA; J: TRBJ1-1; DNA: TGCAGTGCCCACCGGACAGAGAGAAGGGCTTTCTTT; CDR3: CSAHRTERRAFF
V: TRBV6-5; D: NA; size: few; J: TRBJ2-6; DNA: TGTGCCAGCAGTTACTGGCGAAGCTCTGGGGCCAACGTCCTGACTTTC; CDR3: CASSYWRSSGANVLTF
V: TRBV29-1; D: TRBD2; size: few; J: TRBJ2-1; DNA: TGCAGCGGTTCTTCCGGGACTAGCATCAATGAGCAGTTCTTC; CDR3: CSGSSGTSINEQFF
V: TRBV28; D: NA; size: many; J: TRBJ2-5; DNA: TGTGCCAGCAGTTTATCACGACTTCTTGGGAGCTGGGAGACCCAGTACTTC; CDR3: CASSLSRLLGSWETQYF
V: TRBV28; D: NA; size: once; J: TRBJ2-5; DNA: TGTGCCACCCGGGAAGAGACCCAGTACTTC; CDR3: CATREETQYF
V: TRBV7-6; D: NA; size: NA; J: TRBJ1-2; DNA: TGTGCCAGCAGCCCCATTGAGGCCCCCGGTTGGTATGGCTACACCTTC; CDR3: CASSPIEAPGWYGYTF
V: TRBV29-1; D: TRBD1; size: NA; J: TRBJ2-2; DNA: TGCAGCGTTGCAGGGGGTCAGAGTGGCGGGGAGCTGTTTTTT; CDR3: CSVAGGQSGGELFF
V: TRBV10-3; D: NA; size: few; J: TRBJ2-6; DNA: TGTGCCATCGGGGCTTCAGGGGCCAACGTCCTGACTTTC; CDR3: CAIGASGANVLTF
V: TRBV10-2; D: NA; size: NA; J: TRBJ1-6; DNA: TGCGCCAGCAGCGCCTCGAAGGATTCACCCCTCCACTTT; CDR3: CASSASKDSPLHF
V: TRBV12-3/TRBV12-4; D: NA; size: many; J: TRBJ2-2; DNA: TGTGCCAGCACCCCCGGAGGGGAGCTGTTTTTT; CDR3: CASTPGGELFF
V: TRBV20-1; D: NA; size: NA; J: TRBJ2-7; DNA: TGCAGTGCCAAACCGGGCTCCTACGAGCAGTACTTC; CDR3: CSAKPGSYEQYF
V: TRBV6-2/TRBV6-3; D: TRBD1; size: few; J: TRBJ1-5; DNA: TGTGCCAGCAGTGAGGGGACAGTCAATCAGCCCCAGCATTTT; CDR3: CASSEGTVNQPQHF
V: TRBV20-1; D: NA; size: few; J: TRBJ2-7; DNA: TGCAGTGCTAGTCAGGGGGGCCGCTCGGGAGAGCAGTACTTC; CDR3: CSASQGGRSGEQYF
V: TRBV12-3/TRBV12-4; D: NA; size: NA; J: TRBJ2-7; DNA: TGTGCCAGCAGTTTAGCGGGAACATTCTACGAGCAGTACTTC; CDR3: CASSLAGTFYEQYF
V: TRBV18; D: NA; size: NA; J: TRBJ2-5; DNA: TGTGCCAGCTCACCCCGGGACCGTACCCAAGAGACCCAGTACTTC; CDR3: CASSPRDRTQETQYF
V: TRBV10-2; D: NA; size: few; J: TRBJ1-1; DNA: TGCGCCAGCAGTGAGACAGCCAACACTGAAGCTTTCTTT; CDR3: CASSETANTEAFF
V: TRBV7-9; D: TRBD2; size: few; J: TRBJ2-5; DNA: TGTGCCAGCAGCTTAGAGGGACTAGCTGGAGAGACCCAGTACTTC; CDR3: CASSLEGLAGETQYF
V: TRBV20-1; D: TRBD2; size: NA; J: TRBJ2-3; DNA: TGCAGTGCTCCTAACAGACTAGCGGGGGGTCCAGATACGCAGTATTTT; CDR3: CSAPNRLAGGPDTQYF
V: TRBV5-1; D: NA; size: NA; J: TRBJ2-5; DNA: TGCGCCAGCAGACCCGGCGGACAGCAAGAGACCCAGTACTTC; CDR3: CASRPGGQQETQYF
V: TRBV4-3; D: NA; size: NA; J: TRBJ2-7; DNA: TGCGCCAGCAGCCAAGATTTGCAGGCCGATTCCTACGAGCAGTACTTC; CDR3: CASSQDLQADSYEQYF
V: TRBV12-3/TRBV12-4; D: NA; size: NA; J: TRBJ1-2; DNA: TGTGCCAGCAGTTTACGGGGGTTCTATGGCTACACCTTC; CDR3: CASSLRGFYGYTF
V: TRBV5-1; D: TRBD2; size: NA; J: TRBJ2-7; DNA: TGCGCCAGCAGCTTGGTTACTAGCGGGATCCCATACGAGCAGTACTTC; CDR3: CASSLVTSGIPYEQYF
V: TRBV5-1; D: TRBD1; size: NA; J: TRBJ2-7; DNA: TGCGCCAGCAGCCGAATTACAGGGGGGACGGGGGAGCAGTACTTC; CDR3: CASSRITGGTGEQYF
V: TRBV4-3; D: NA; size: few; J: TRBJ2-3; DNA: TGCGCCAGCAGCCAAGAAAGAACTAGCTCAGGAGATACGCAGTATTTT; CDR3: CASSQERTSSGDTQYF
V: TRBV6-1; D: NA; size: NA; J: TRBJ2-7; DNA: TGTGCCAGCAGATCAGCCGTTGGGGGGCAGTACGAGCAGTACTTC; CDR3: CASRSAVGGQYEQYF
V: TRBV6-2/TRBV6-3; D: NA; size: NA; J: TRBJ1-1; DNA: TGTGCCAGCAGTTACCCGGGACGATTGAACACTGAAGCTTTCTTT; CDR3: CASSYPGRLNTEAFF
V: TRBV3-1; D: TRBD1; size: NA; J: TRBJ1-6; DNA: TGTGCCAGCAGCTACCGGGACAGGCCGCCTAATTCACCCCTCCACTTT; CDR3: CASSYRDRPPNSPLHF
V: TRBV7-8; D: TRBD2; size: NA; J: TRBJ2-5; DNA: TGTGCCAGCAGCTTACGACTAGCGGGAAGGGATGAGACCCAGTACTTC; CDR3: CASSLRLAGRDETQYF
V: TRBV5-5; D: NA; size: few; J: TRBJ2-2; DNA: TGTGCCAGCAGCTTGGGCGCGGGGCGCGCCACCGGGGAGCTGTTTTTT; CDR3: CASSLGAGRATGELFF
V: TRBV5-1; D: NA; size: NA; J: TRBJ1-1; DNA: TGCGCCAGCAGCCCCGTTTCAGGAGTTAACACTGAAGCTTTCTTT; CDR3: CASSPVSGVNTEAFF
V: TRBV6-2/TRBV6-3; D: NA; size: NA; J: TRBJ2-2; DNA: TGTGCCCTCGGAAAGGGGTGGACCGGGGAGCTGTTTTTT; CDR3: CALGKGWTGELFF
V: TRBV6-1; D: NA; size: few; J: TRBJ1-6; DNA: TGTGCCAGCACTGCGGCAGGGAGGGATTCACCCCTCCACTTT; CDR3: CASTAAGRDSPLHF
V: TRBV20-1; D: NA; size: few; J: TRBJ1-1; DNA: TGCAGTGCTAGCCGCGCCTACAGGGACACTGAAGCTTTCTTT; CDR3: CSASRAYRDTEAFF
V: TRBV7-9; D: NA; size: NA; J: TRBJ2-1; DNA: TGTGCCAGCAGCTTACATGTCCTCCCTAATGAGCAGTTCTTC; CDR3: CASSLHVLPNEQFF
V: TRBV18; D: TRBD2; size: NA; J: TRBJ2-7; DNA: TGTGCCAGCTCACCATTTCCGGGAGGGCCCCGGAACGAGCAGTACTTC; CDR3: CASSPFPGGPRNEQYF
V: TRBV20-1; D: TRBD2; size: NA; J: TRBJ2-7; DNA: TGCAGTGCTGGAGCGGCTAGCGGGAGCTCCTACGAGCAGTACTTC; CDR3: CSAGAASGSSYEQYF
V: TRBV20-1; D: TRBD2; size: NA; J: TRBJ2-1; DNA: TGCAGTGCTAGAGTTGGTAGCGGGAGGCCTGGGAGCAATGAGCAGTTCTTC; CDR3: CSARVGSGRPGSNEQFF
V: TRBV7-9; D: NA; size: NA; J: TRBJ2-3; DNA: TGTGCCAGCAGCTCATCCTTCGGCCGGTATTTT; CDR3: CASSSSFGRYF
V: TRBV6-2/TRBV6-3; D: TRBD1; size: NA; J: TRBJ1-5; DNA: TGTGCCAGCAGTTCCTTCGAAACCGGGACAGGGGGTAAGCAGCCCCAGCATTTT; CDR3: CASSSFETGTGGKQPQHF
V: TRBV20-1; D: NA; size: NA; J: TRBJ2-3; DNA: TGCAGTGCTAGGGGGATGACAGATACGCAGTATTTT; CDR3: CSARGMTDTQYF
V: TRBV12-3/TRBV12-4; D: NA; size: few; J: TRBJ1-1; DNA: TGTGCCAGCAGTTTATGGTCCGGGGTTGGCACTGAAGCTTTCTTT; CDR3: CASSLWSGVGTEAFF